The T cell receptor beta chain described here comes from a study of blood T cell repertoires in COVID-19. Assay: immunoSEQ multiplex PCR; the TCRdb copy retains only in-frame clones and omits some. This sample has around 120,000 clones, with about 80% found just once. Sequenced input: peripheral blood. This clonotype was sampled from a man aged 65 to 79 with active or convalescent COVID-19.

CDR3 nucleotide sequence: TGTGCCAGCAGTTACTCACAGGGCGTGAACACTGAAGCTTTCTTT. This sequence encodes CASSYSQGVNTEAFF. This chain connects TRBV6-5 to TRBJ1-1; a weak D match, TRBD1 (6 bases). The CDR3 extends over 15 amino acids. CDR1 MNHEY and CDR2 SVGAGI come from the germline V gene. The V and J ends lost 0 bases and 0 bases respectively, with 8 bases between them.